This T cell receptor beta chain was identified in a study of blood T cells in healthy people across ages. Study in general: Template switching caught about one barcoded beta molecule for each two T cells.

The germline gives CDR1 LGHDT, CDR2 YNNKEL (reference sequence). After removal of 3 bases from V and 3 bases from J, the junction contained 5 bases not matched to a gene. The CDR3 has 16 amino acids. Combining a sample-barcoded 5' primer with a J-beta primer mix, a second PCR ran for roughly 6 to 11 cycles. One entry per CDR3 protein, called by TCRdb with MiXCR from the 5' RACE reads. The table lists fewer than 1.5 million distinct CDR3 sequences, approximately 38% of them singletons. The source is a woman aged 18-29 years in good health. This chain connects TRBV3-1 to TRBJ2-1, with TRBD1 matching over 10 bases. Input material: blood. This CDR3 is CASSHLGTGDYNEQFF. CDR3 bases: TGTGCCAGCAGCCATCTTGGGACAGGGGACTACAATGAGCAGTTCTTC.